The TCR beta chain under discussion was sequenced for a study of PD-1 blockade in classical Hodgkin lymphoma. Study-wide results and limits: Complete responders had baseline diversity similar to newly diagnosed patients.

The CDR3 has 14 amino acids. Germline V gene lookup returns CDR1 SGHDT and CDR2 YYEEEE. The junction had 9 bases not matched to a gene; V was cut back by 4 bases and J by 7 bases. Produced via immunoSEQ multiplex PCR; TCRdb's table is partial and in-frame only. This sample has approximately 89,000 clones, with about 83% found just once. Comments on this clone: Its antigen is still unknown.

Noted time point: cycle 4 day 1 (C4D1), after about 6 weeks of nivolumab. Every patient relapsed after autologous stem cell transplantation, and brentuximab vedotin exposure varied. The receptor was isolated from a human donor with classical Hodgkin lymphoma. The specimen comprised peripheral blood mononuclear cells (PBMCs), sampled before the fourth cycle of nivolumab. This chain joins TRBV5-6 and TRBJ1-2; TRBD1 matches at 8 bases. CDR3 protein: CASSQPGTGRGYTF. For the CDR3, the DNA is TGTGCCAGCAGCCAGCCCGGGACAGGACGTGGCTACACCTTC.